This TCR beta chain was documented in a study of neoadjuvant nivolumab and ipilimumab in lung cancer. Study information: The combination arm added day-1 ipilimumab 1 mg/kg to nivolumab 3 mg/kg on days 1, 15, 29.

General study results and limits: Only two of four nivolumab-treated tumors gained richness and clonality by surgery. Pretherapy blood TCR richness correlated positively with resected tumor richness. TCR clonality did not significantly correlate with pathologic tumor regression.

Details on this clone: The antigen is not known.

Trimming left V 7 bases short and J 5 bases short, with 17 bases between. CDR1 and CDR2 from the germline V gene are SGHAT and FQNNGV. The CDR3 consists of 15 residues. Sequencing was performed with immunoSEQ multiplex PCR; in TCRdb, only in-frame clones are kept and a portion is missing. The data contain roughly 20,000 clones, roughly three quarters of them singletons. Specimen: tumor tissue, collected after neoadjuvant nivolumab, alone or with ipilimumab, at or shortly before surgery. This TCR came from an adult with non-small cell lung cancer. The chain employs TRBV11-2 and TRBJ2-2; D gene unclear. CDR3 region: CASNHGSSYTGELFF. In DNA form, the CDR3 reads TGTGCCAGCAACCACGGCTCGAGTTATACCGGGGAGCTGTTTTTT.